This paragraph reports one T cell receptor (beta chain). The record originates from a study of blood T cell repertoires in COVID-19. Some clones are missing from TCRdb's copy, which holds only in-frame ones; the method was immunoSEQ multiplex PCR. This sample has 150,000 to 250,000 clones, with 82% found just once. Study members were between roughly 18 and 100 years old and lived in 20 to 30 US regions. Allocation to cohorts depended on clinical history reported by the participants. V dropped 1 base and J dropped 7; count of bases not matched to a gene: 5. The CDR3 extends over 14 amino acids. Looked up from germline, CDR1 is GTSNPN and CDR2 is SVGIG (reference sequence).

This TCR derives from a man aged 35 to 55 who had recovered from COVID-19. This chain joins TRBV30 and TRBJ2-3; 10 bases map to TRBD2. Sequenced material: PBMCs or T cells enriched from blood (not recorded which). CDR3 amino acids: CAWSEREGSNTQYF. In DNA form, the CDR3 reads TGTGCCTGGAGTGAGCGGGAGGGTTCCAATACGCAGTATTTT.